This T cell receptor (beta chain) comes out of a study of regulatory T cells in long-lasting Graves disease. Study-wide findings and caveats: Persistent disease exhibited a predilection for TRBV28, TRBJ1-2 and TRBJ2-5.

Researchers made TCR beta libraries by using iRepertoire HTBI primers and running Arm-PCR on CDR3 regions. TCRdb passed the multiplex PCR reads through MiXCR, listing each CDR3 protein once. This table holds 350,000 to 500,000 distinct CDR3 sequences, about a sixth found once. The CDR3 loop spans 18 amino acids. CDR1 is MGHRA and CDR2 is YSYEKL in the germline V gene. V lost 0 bases and J 9 bases, leaving 21 bases between the germline ends. Time point: newly diagnosed GD, antithyroid drugs for less than 3 months. From RNA extracted from PBMCs, the TCR library was made. In regard to this clonotype: What it binds is unknown.

The same data also went into a second study, on T cells in Graves' hyperthyroidism and ophthalmopathy. That investigation notes: When the TCR CDR3 underwent first-round RT-PCR, the HTBI primer set was used.

The TCR comes from a woman aged 18-30 years with Graves disease. The rearrangement uses TRBV4-1 and TRBJ1-6; D unresolved. The input for sequencing was peripheral blood mononuclear cells (PBMCs), taken at new diagnosis, from a patient treated with antithyroid drugs. The CDR3 nucleotides are TGCGCCAGCAGCCAAGAAGCCCCCGGGTCTGGGGTGAGTTCACCCCTCCACTTT. This sequence encodes CASSQEAPGSGVSSPLHF.